The clone carrying this T cell receptor beta chain showed up many times. Its specificity is not known. The data were obtained in a study of neurological immune-mediated disorders. Study results and caveats: The most TCR clonal expansion was seen in HTLV-1-associated myelopathy, whereas the least was seen in multiple sclerosis, below the level in healthy controls.

Synthesis of cDNA used 5'RACE (with 10-nucleotide random UMIs). TCRdb used MiXCR to reprocess the 5' RACE reads, holding one entry per CDR3 protein. The sample includes under 85,000 distinct CDR3 sequences, 10% of them seen just once. Volunteers from a blood bank in Maryland, USA, constituted the healthy controls. Germline lookup yields CDR1 SNHLY and CDR2 FYNNEI. The length of the CDR3 is 15 residues. Trimming stripped 4 bases from V and 5 bases from J, with 12 bases between. Sequencing was done on a sample of PBMCs. The chain is built from TRBV2 and TRBJ1-6; D unresolved. The TCR was taken from a middle-aged man in good health. The CDR3 loop is CASSAAGSDNSPLHF. CDR3 in DNA: TGTGCCAGCAGTGCGGCGGGATCTGATAATTCACCCCTCCACTTT.